This T cell receptor (beta chain) is from a study of response to subunit inactivated influenza vaccine. Overall study findings and caveats: Authors suggested each seasonal flu vaccination may recruit only limited numbers of new T cells.

This CDR3 has 16 residues. Per the germline V gene, CDR1 is KGHSH and CDR2 is LQKENI. With V trimmed by 2 bases and J by 2 bases, 7 bases remained unmatched. A remark on this clonotype: Its matching antigen is unknown.

TCRdb re-called the RT-PCR reads with MiXCR, one entry per CDR3 protein. The table has approximately 730,000 distinct CDR3 sequences, approximately 15% seen once. The sequence was obtained from a man between 45 and 60 years old who received an inactivated influenza vaccine. The sample consisted of PBMCs from blood, taken 14 days before vaccination. The gene calls are TRBV18 and TRBJ2-7; 9 bases fit TRBD2. In DNA form, the CDR3 reads TGTGCCAGCTCACCAGGAGCGGGGGGCCTGACCTACGAGCAGTACTTC. It yields the protein CASSPGAGGLTYEQYF.